This TCR beta chain appears in the sequencing data of a study of T-cell memory formation after mild COVID-19. 5'RACE with constant-segment primers built TCRalpha and TCRbeta cDNA libraries with UMIs. TCRdb reprocessed the 5' RACE reads with MiXCR, giving one entry per CDR3 protein. Among approximately 300,000 distinct CDR3 sequences, about a sixth were seen once, and the ten largest hold over 20%. Note on this clonotype: Its antigen is still unknown.

Germline V gene sequence: CDR1 LGHNT, CDR2 FRNRAP. The CDR3 sequence is 15 residues long. V gave up 2 bases and J gave up 5 bases, with 13 bases separating them. Study-wide points: That cross-reactive memory joined was suggested by some responding clones appearing in pre-infection memory. Contracting clones from day 15 to 85 showed balanced CD4/CD8; later expanders favored CD4+. Most CD4+ clones that shrank were in CM and EM, while CD8+ ones turned up in EMRA.

The receptor was derived from a man between 18 and 29 years old who had mild COVID-19 (a few samples of this study predate the infection). Cell type and time point are not known. The sequencing sample was made of PBMCs or a T cell subset sorted from them (not recorded which). V is TRBV12-5 and J is TRBJ1-5; TRBD1 is a possible D gene (6 bases). The CDR3 is CASGLMDSRYQPQHF. CDR3 in DNA: TGTGCTAGTGGTTTGATGGACAGTCGGTATCAGCCCCAGCATTTT.